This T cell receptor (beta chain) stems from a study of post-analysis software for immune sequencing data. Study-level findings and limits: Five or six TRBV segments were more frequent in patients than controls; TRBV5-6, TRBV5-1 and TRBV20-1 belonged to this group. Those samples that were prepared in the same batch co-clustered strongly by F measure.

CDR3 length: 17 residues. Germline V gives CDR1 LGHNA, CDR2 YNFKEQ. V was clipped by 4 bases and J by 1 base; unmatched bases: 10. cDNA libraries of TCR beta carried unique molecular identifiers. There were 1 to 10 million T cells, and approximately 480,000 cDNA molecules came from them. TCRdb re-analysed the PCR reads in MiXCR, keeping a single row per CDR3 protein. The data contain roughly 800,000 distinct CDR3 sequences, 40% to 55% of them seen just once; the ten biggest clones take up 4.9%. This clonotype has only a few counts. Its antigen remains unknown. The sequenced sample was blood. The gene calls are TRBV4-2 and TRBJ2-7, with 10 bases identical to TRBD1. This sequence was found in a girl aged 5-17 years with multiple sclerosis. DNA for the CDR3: TGTGCCAGCAGCCCAAGGGGGACAGGGGCCCTATCCTACGAGCAGTACTTC. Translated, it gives CASSPRGTGALSYEQYF.